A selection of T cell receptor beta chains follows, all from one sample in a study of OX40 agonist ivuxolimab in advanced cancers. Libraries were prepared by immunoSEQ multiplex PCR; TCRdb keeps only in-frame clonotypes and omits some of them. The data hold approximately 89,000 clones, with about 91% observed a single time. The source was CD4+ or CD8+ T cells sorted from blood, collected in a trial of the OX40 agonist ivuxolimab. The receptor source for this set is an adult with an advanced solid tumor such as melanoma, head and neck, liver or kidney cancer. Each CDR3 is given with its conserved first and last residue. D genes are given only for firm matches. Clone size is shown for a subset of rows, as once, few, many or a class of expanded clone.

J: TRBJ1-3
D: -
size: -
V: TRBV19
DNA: TGTGCCAGTCAGACGGCTAGCTCTGGAAACACCATATATTTT
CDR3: CASQTASSGNTIYF

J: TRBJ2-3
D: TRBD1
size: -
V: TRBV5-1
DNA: TGCGCCAGCAGCCGGACAGGGGACACAGATACGCAGTATTTT
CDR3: CASSRTGDTDTQYF

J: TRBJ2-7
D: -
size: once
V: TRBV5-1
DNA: TGCGCCAGCAGCTTGGGGCAGGGGGGTTACTACGAGCAGTACTTC
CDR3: CASSLGQGGYYEQYF

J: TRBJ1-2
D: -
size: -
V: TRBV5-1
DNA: TGCGCCAGCAGCTTGGAACCAGGAGGCTACACCTTC
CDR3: CASSLEPGGYTF

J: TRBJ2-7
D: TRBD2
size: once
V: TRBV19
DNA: TGTGCCAGTAGTATTAGCGGGGCCGTCTCCTACGAGCAGTACTTC
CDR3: CASSISGAVSYEQYF

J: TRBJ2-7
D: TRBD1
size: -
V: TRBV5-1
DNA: TGCGCCAGCAGCGAAAGAGGGGGACAGGGGGTGCTCAGATCCTACGAGCAGTACTTC
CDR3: CASSERGGQGVLRSYEQYF

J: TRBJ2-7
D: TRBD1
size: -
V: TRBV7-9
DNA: TGTGCCAGCAGCTCCTGGGACAGTGCCTACGAGCAGTACTTC
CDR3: CASSSWDSAYEQYF

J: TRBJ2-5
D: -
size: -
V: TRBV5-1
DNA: TGCGCCAGCAGCAGATTAGCGGACCAAGAGACCCAGTACTTC
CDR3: CASSRLADQETQYF

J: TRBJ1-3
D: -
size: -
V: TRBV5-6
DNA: TGTGCCAGCAGCTGGAATTACGGAAACACCATATATTTT
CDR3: CASSWNYGNTIYF

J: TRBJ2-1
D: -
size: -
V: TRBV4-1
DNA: TGCGCCAGCAGCGCCCCCTTGCAAACCCCCTACAATGAGCAGTTCTTC
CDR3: CASSAPLQTPYNEQFF

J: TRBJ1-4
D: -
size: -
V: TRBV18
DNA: TGTGCCAGCTCACCACCATTAGGGGTGGCTAATGAAAAACTGTTTTTT
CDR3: CASSPPLGVANEKLFF

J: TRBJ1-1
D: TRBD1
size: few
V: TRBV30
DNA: TGTGCCTGGGGCAGACAGGGTCCTTATCCTGAAGCTTTCTTT
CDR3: CAWGRQGPYPEAFF

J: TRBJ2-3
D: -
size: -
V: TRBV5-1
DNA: TGCGCCAGCAGCACGGGACTTTTCACAGATACGCAGTATTTT
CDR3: CASSTGLFTDTQYF

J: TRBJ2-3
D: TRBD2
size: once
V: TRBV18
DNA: TGTGCCAGCTCACCACCGGGGAGGGTCAAGACAGATACGCAGTATTTT
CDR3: CASSPPGRVKTDTQYF

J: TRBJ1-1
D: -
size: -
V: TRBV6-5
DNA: TGTGCCAGCACCTCCACCAGACGGGCTGAAGCTTTCTTT
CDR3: CASTSTRRAEAFF

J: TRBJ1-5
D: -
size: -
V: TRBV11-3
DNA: TGTGCCAGCAGCTTAGTCCTCGAGGTGCCTCAGCCCCAGCATTTT
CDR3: CASSLVLEVPQPQHF

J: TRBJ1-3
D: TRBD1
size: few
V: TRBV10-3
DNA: TGTGCCATCAGCCCGGGGACAGGGGCTGGAAACACCATATATTTT
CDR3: CAISPGTGAGNTIYF

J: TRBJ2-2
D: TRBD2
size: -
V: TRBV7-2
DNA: TGTGCCAGCAGCCGAGGGACTAGCGGTAGGGGGGAGCTGTTTTTT
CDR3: CASSRGTSGRGELFF

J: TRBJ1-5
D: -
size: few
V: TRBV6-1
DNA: TGTGCCAGCAGTGGGCACAGTACCGTTCAGCCCCAGCATTTT
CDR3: CASSGHSTVQPQHF

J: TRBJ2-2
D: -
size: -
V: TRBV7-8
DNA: TGTGCCAGCATTATAGGAGGCCGGGGAGCTGTTTTT
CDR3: CASIIGGRGAVF

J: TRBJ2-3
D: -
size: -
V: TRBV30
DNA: TGTGCCTGCCTAATTAGTGGCTCCGCCCAAGATACGCAGTATTTT
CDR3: CACLISGSAQDTQYF

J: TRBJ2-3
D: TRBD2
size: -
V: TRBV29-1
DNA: TGCAGCGTTGGGACTAGCGGTGTAAGAGATACGCAGTATTTT
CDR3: CSVGTSGVRDTQYF

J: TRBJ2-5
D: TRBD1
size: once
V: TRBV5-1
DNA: TGCGCCAGCTGGACCTACCCGGGACAGGGGGAGGAGACCCAGTACTTC
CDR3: CASWTYPGQGEETQYF

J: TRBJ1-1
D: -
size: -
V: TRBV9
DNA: TGTGCCAGCAGCGTATTAGAGAACACTGAAGCTTTCTTT
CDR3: CASSVLENTEAFF

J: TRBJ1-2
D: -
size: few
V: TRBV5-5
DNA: TGTGCCAGCAGGAGGGACAACTATGGCTACACCTTC
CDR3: CASRRDNYGYTF

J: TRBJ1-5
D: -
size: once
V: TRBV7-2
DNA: TGTGCCAGCTCTTTGAGCAATCAGCCCCAGCATTTT
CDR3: CASSLSNQPQHF

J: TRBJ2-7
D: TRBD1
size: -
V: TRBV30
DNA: TGTGCCTGGAGTCCGCTAGACAGGGGACGGGACGAGCAGTACTTC
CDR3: CAWSPLDRGRDEQYF

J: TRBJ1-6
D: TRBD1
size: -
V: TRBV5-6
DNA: TGTGCCAGCAGCGGACAGGGGGCTAGTTCACCCCTCCACTTT
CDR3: CASSGQGASSPLHF

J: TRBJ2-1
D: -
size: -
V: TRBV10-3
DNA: TGTGCCATCAGTGAGTCTAGGGGGGATGAGCAGTTCTTC
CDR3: CAISESRGDEQFF

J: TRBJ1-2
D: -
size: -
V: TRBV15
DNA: TGTGCCACCAGCAGAGGCCCGTCGGATGGCTACACCTTC
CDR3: CATSRGPSDGYTF

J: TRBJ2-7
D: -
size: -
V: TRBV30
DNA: TGTGCCTGGAGTGGCGGTTACGAGCAGTACTTC
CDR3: CAWSGGYEQYF

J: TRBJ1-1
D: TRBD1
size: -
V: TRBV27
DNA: TGTGCCAGCACACTCGTTCAGGGGGGGACTGAAGCTTTCTTT
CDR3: CASTLVQGGTEAFF

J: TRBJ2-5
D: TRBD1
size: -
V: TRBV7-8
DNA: TGTGCCAGCAGCACCCGGGACAGGGCAGAGACCCAGTACTTC
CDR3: CASSTRDRAETQYF

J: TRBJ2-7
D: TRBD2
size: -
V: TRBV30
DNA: TGTGCCTGGGCCCGGGGAGGGACCTCCTACGAGCAGTACTTC
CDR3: CAWARGGTSYEQYF

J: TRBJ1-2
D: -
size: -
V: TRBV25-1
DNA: TGTGCCAGCAGTGAGGCCGGCGGCTACACCTTC
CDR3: CASSEAGGYTF

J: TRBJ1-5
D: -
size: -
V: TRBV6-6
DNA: TGTGCCAGCAGGGATAGGGGAAATCAGCCCCAGCATTTT
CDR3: CASRDRGNQPQHF

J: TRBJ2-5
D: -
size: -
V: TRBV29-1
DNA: TGCAGCGTTCCGGGCAGGGCGGGCGAGACCCAGTACTTC
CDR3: CSVPGRAGETQYF

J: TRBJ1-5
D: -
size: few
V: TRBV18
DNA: TGTGCCAGCTCACCCCAGGGAAGCAATCAGCCCCAGCATTTT
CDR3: CASSPQGSNQPQHF

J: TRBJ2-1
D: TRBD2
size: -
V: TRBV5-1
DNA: TGCGCCAGCAGCTTGGACCCGGGAGGCTACAATGAGCAGTTCTTC
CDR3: CASSLDPGGYNEQFF

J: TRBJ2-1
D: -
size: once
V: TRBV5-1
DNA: TGCGCCAGCAGCCCACAGGGTGGGATGAATGAGCAGTTCTTC
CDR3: CASSPQGGMNEQFF

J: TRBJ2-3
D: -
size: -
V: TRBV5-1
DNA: TGCGCCAGCAGCTTCTGGGGGGCCCGCACAGATACGCAGTATTTT
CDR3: CASSFWGARTDTQYF

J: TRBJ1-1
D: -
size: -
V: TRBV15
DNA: TGTGCCACCAGCAGAGGACGAGAGGGGAGCACTGAAGCTTTCTTT
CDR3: CATSRGREGSTEAFF

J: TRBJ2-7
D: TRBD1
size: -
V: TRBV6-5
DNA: TGTGCCAGCAGTACTTGGACAGGGAGATACGAGCAGTACTTC
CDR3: CASSTWTGRYEQYF

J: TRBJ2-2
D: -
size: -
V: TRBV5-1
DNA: TGCGCCAGCAGCTTTTTTTCCGGGGGCGGGGAGCTGTTTTTT
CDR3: CASSFFSGGGELFF

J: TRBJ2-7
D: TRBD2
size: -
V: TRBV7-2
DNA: TGTGCCAGCAGCTCGGCCCCGGGGGGAAAAGAGCAGTACTTC
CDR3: CASSSAPGGKEQYF

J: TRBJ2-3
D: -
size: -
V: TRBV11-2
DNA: TGTGCCAGCAGCTTAGCGACGGCCGACACAGATACGCAGTATTTT
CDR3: CASSLATADTDTQYF

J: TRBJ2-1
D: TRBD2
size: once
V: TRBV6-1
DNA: TGTGCCAGCAGTGTGGGACTAGCGGGAGTGGGTAGTGAGCAGTTCTTC
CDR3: CASSVGLAGVGSEQFF

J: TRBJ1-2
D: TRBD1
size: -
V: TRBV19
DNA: TGTGCCAGTAGTATACCCCCCTGGACAGGGGGCTTACACTATGGCTACACCTTC
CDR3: CASSIPPWTGGLHYGYTF

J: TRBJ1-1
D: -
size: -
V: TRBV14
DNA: TGTGCCAGCAGCCTTCATTCCGGGCTGTCTGAAGCTTTCTTT
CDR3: CASSLHSGLSEAFF

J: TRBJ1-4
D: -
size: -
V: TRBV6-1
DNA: TGTGCCAGCAGGAGGGGAACTAATGAAAAACTGTTTTTT
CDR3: CASRRGTNEKLFF

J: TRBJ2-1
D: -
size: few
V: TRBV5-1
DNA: TGCGCCAGCAGCTTGTCGACCTGGGATGAGCAGTTCTTC
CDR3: CASSLSTWDEQFF

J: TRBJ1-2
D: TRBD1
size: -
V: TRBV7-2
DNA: TGTGCCAGCAGCTTAGGGCAGGGGGCCTACTATGGCTACACCTTC
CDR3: CASSLGQGAYYGYTF